This is a list of T cell receptor beta chains from one sample in a study of cytomegalovirus exposure and HLA in healthy donors. The table came from immunoSEQ multiplex PCR; TCRdb's copy has only in-frame clones and leaves some out. Of some 180,000 clones listed, around a tenth are singletons. Sequenced input: PBMCs. The receptors come from a woman in her 30s in good health and CMV-seropositive. CDR3s include the opening cysteine and the closing phenylalanine or tryptophan. D genes are given only for firm matches. Clone size is shown for a subset of rows, as once, few, many or a class of expanded clone.

TRBV19	few	TRBJ1-1	NA	TGTGCCAGTAGTATAATCAGGGGAACTGAAGCTTTCTTT	CASSIIRGTEAFF
TRBV13	few	TRBJ2-7	NA	TGTGCCAGCAGCTCCGGAGTGGAGCAGTACTTC	CASSSGVEQYF
TRBV5-1	NA	TRBJ2-3	TRBD2	TGCGCCAGCAGCGCGGGACTAGCGGGAGGTTCCACAGATACGCAGTATTTT	CASSAGLAGGSTDTQYF
TRBV18	NA	TRBJ1-1	NA	TGTGCCAGCTCAGAGGGTTCCGCCACTGAAGCTTTCTTT	CASSEGSATEAFF
TRBV2	NA	TRBJ1-6	TRBD1	TGTGCCAGCAGGAACCAGGGACAGTTACTGGGTTCACCCCTCCACTTT	CASRNQGQLLGSPLHF
TRBV10-2	NA	TRBJ1-1	NA	TGCGCCAGCAGTGACCAGGGGCCTGGGAACACTGAAGCTTTCTTT	CASSDQGPGNTEAFF
TRBV5-4	NA	TRBJ1-2	NA	TGTGCCAGCAGGCCCGGGTCGGGCCGGGGAGACTATGGCTACACCTTC	CASRPGSGRGDYGYTF
TRBV9	NA	TRBJ2-2	TRBD2	TGTGCCAGCAGCGTAAGCGGGAGGGCCCACACCGGGGAGCTGTTTTTT	CASSVSGRAHTGELFF
TRBV19	few	TRBJ1-1	TRBD1	TGTGCCAGTAGTAAGAGCCCGGGACAGGGGCCTACTGAAGCTTTCTTT	CASSKSPGQGPTEAFF
TRBV7-9	NA	TRBJ2-7	TRBD2	TGTGCCAGCAGCTTAGGGGGACTATACTCCTACGAGCAGTACTTC	CASSLGGLYSYEQYF
TRBV10-2	few	TRBJ1-3	NA	TGCGCCAGCAGTCAACCCCTGGGGCCAGCAGTCTCTGGAAACACCATATATTTT	CASSQPLGPAVSGNTIYF
TRBV2	few	TRBJ2-7	NA	TGTGCCAGCAGTGATCAGACTAGAGGTTACTACGAGCAGTACTTC	CASSDQTRGYYEQYF
TRBV6-4	NA	TRBJ2-1	NA	TGTGCCAGCAGTGAAAGTCAGGTCAATGAGCAGTTCTTC	CASSESQVNEQFF
TRBV6-5	NA	TRBJ1-1	TRBD1	TGTGCCAGCAGTTCTACCTTCGGACAGGGCGGCACTGAAGCTTTCTTT	CASSSTFGQGGTEAFF
TRBV7-9	few	TRBJ1-2	NA	TGTGCCAGCAGCCTATCCGGATGGGAGGATAGGGGCTACACCTTC	CASSLSGWEDRGYTF
TRBV19	few	TRBJ2-4	NA	TGTGCCAGTAGTATTACTCCCCCAGGCAAAAACATTCAGTACTTC	CASSITPPGKNIQYF
TRBV6-5	few	TRBJ1-2	TRBD1	TGTGCCAGCAGGCCGGGACAGTCTAACTATGGCTACACCTTC	CASRPGQSNYGYTF
TRBV2	NA	TRBJ1-5	NA	TGTGCCAGCACGATGGACACAGCGAACAATCAGCCCCAGCATTTT	CASTMDTANNQPQHF
TRBV27	NA	TRBJ1-1	NA	TGTGCCAGCAGTCGTCGACAGGACTCAGTAGGGACTGAAGCTTTCTTT	CASSRRQDSVGTEAFF
TRBV5-1	few	TRBJ2-7	TRBD2	TGCGCCAGCAGCTTATCCGGACTAGCGGACTCCTACGAGCAGTCCTTC	CASSLSGLADSYEQSF
TRBV7-9	NA	TRBJ2-7	TRBD1	TGTGCCAGCAGCTTACAGGGGGCCCGTTACGAGCAGTACTTC	CASSLQGARYEQYF
TRBV5-1	few	TRBJ2-1	TRBD2	TGCGCCAGCAGCCGACTCGCGGGAGGCAACAATGAGCAGTTCTTC	CASSRLAGGNNEQFF
TRBV5-6	NA	TRBJ2-3	NA	TGTGCCAGCAGCTTGCCCAGACATACCGATAGTTATAGCACAGATACGCAGTATTTT	CASSLPRHTDSYSTDTQYF
TRBV25-1	NA	TRBJ2-7	TRBD1	TGTGCCAGCAGTGGACAGGGGTACGAGCAGTACTTC	CASSGQGYEQYF
TRBV5-6	NA	TRBJ1-4	TRBD1	TGTGCCAGCAGCTTCGGGACAGGGGGTATGGAAAAACTGTTTTTT	CASSFGTGGMEKLFF
TRBV19	NA	TRBJ1-1	NA	TGTGCCAGTAGCCCCGATGGGGGGGCGGGCACTGAAGCTTTCTTT	CASSPDGGAGTEAFF
TRBV7-2	few	TRBJ2-4	TRBD1	TGTGCCAGCAGCTTAGAGGCAGGGGGTAGCAAAAACATTCAGTACTTC	CASSLEAGGSKNIQYF
TRBV27	few	TRBJ2-1	TRBD1	TGTGCCAGCAGTCCTTCACACAGGGGGCGGGGAGTCTTC	CASSPSHRGRGVF
TRBV19	NA	TRBJ1-2	NA	TGTGCCAGTAGGTATGGAGGAACTCTGAACTATGGCTACACCTTC	CASRYGGTLNYGYTF
TRBV6-6	NA	TRBJ1-5	NA	TGTGCCAGCAGTCGACCGGACAGCCCTAATCAGCCCCAGCATTTT	CASSRPDSPNQPQHF
TRBV12-5	few	TRBJ2-2	NA	TGTGCTAGTGGTTCGGAAGGGGTTTTAAAGAGCGGGGAGCTGTTTTTT	CASGSEGVLKSGELFF
TRBV9	few	TRBJ2-1	TRBD2	TGTGCCAGCAGCGTAGCGATAGCGGGATACAATGAGCAGTTCTTC	CASSVAIAGYNEQFF
TRBV2	NA	TRBJ2-1	TRBD2	TGTGCCAGCACGAACCCTAGCGGGAAAACCTACAATGAGCAGTTCTTC	CASTNPSGKTYNEQFF
TRBV2	NA	TRBJ2-7	TRBD2	TGTGCCAGCAGTGGGACTAGCGGGTCCTACGAGCAGTACTTC	CASSGTSGSYEQYF
TRBV11-3	few	TRBJ1-4	NA	TGTGCCAGCAGCTTAGATAGACTGGCTGCCCTAGTTAATGAAAAACTGTTTTTT	CASSLDRLAALVNEKLFF
TRBV5-1	few	TRBJ2-4	NA	TGCGCCAGCAGCTTGCAAGTAGGTGCGGAGGACATTCAGTACTTC	CASSLQVGAEDIQYF
TRBV2	NA	TRBJ1-2	NA	TGTGCCAGCAGTTCTCCCCCCAGGCTCCACACCTTC	CASSSPPRLHTF
TRBV19	NA	TRBJ1-5	NA	TGTGCCAGTAGTATTATTCAGACACAGTATAGCAATCAGCCCCAGCATTTT	CASSIIQTQYSNQPQHF
TRBV6-5	few	TRBJ2-7	NA	TGTGCCAGCAGTTACTCGGGCAGGGTCTACGAGCAGTACTTC	CASSYSGRVYEQYF
TRBV2	NA	TRBJ1-5	NA	TGTGCCAGCAGTCCCTGGACAGCTAGCAATCAGCCCCAGCATTTT	CASSPWTASNQPQHF
TRBV13	few	TRBJ2-1	TRBD2	TGTGCCAGCAGCTTAGGTCGGGGACTAGTGGTCCTCAATGAGCAGTTCTTC	CASSLGRGLVVLNEQFF
TRBV19	NA	TRBJ2-5	NA	TGTGCCAGTAGTCTGTGGACTACCGGCCAAGAGACCCAGTACTTC	CASSLWTTGQETQYF